These 21 T cell receptor beta chains originate from one sample sequenced in a study of OX40 agonist ivuxolimab in advanced cancers. Clones were sequenced by immunoSEQ multiplex PCR, and TCRdb holds only the in-frame ones, with some missing. The table lists more than 65,000 clones, approximately 89% of them singletons. Specimen: CD4+ or CD8+ T cells sorted from blood, collected in a trial of the OX40 agonist ivuxolimab. The receptors originated from an adult with an advanced solid tumor such as melanoma, head and neck, liver or kidney cancer.

The chain recombines TRBV2 with TRBJ2-5; 7 bases line up with TRBD1. Germline CDR1 and CDR2: SNHLY and FYNNEI. CDR3 length equals 16 residues. V shed 0 bases, J shed 2 bases, and the junction held 6 bases outside the gene matches. The CDR3 nucleotides are TGTGCCAGCAGTGAAGCGCTAACAGGGGCTCAAGAGACCCAGTACTTC. This sequence encodes CASSEALTGAQETQYF.

The rearrangement uses TRBV7-9 and TRBJ2-1, with TRBD1 identical over 8 bases. The junction had 6 bases not matched to a gene; V was cut back by 5 bases and J by 3 bases. Germline CDR1 and CDR2: SEHNR and FQNEAQ (reference sequence). CDR3 length: 15 residues. The CDR3 sequence is CASSPRTGYYNEQFF. The CDR3 coding sequence is TGTGCCAGCAGCCCAAGGACAGGGTACTACAATGAGCAGTTCTTC. Based on the CDR3 plus reference TRBV7-9 and TRBJ2-1, the full variable domain is DTGVSQNPRHKITKRGQNVTFRCDPISEHNRLYWYRQTLGQGPEFLTYFQNEAQLEKSRLLSDRFSAERPKGSFSTLEIQRTEQGDSAMYLCASSPRTGYYNEQFFGPGTRLTVL.

The chain couples TRBV27 to TRBJ1-6, with D possibly TRBD1 on 5 matching bases. The germline V and J ends were trimmed by 5 bases and 7 bases, with 21 bases remaining between them. The CDR3 runs 17 residues. Germline V gene lookup returns CDR1 MNHEY and CDR2 SMNVEV (reference sequence). CDR3 coding DNA: TGTGCCAGCAGTGGAACCTTCGACAGTATTGTGAATTCACCCCTCCACTTT. Translation gives CASSGTFDSIVNSPLHF.

The V gene is TRBV4-2, the J gene TRBJ2-5; TRBD2 agrees at 12 bases. The CDR3 has 16 amino acids. V lost 4 bases to trimming and J lost 4 bases; unmatched junction nucleotides: 7. Germline V lookup: CDR1 LGHNA, CDR2 YNFKEQ. CDR3 DNA: TGTGCCAGCAGCCCATTGACTAGCGGGAGAGGAGAGACCCAGTACTTC. Protein: CASSPLTSGRGETQYF.

V usage is TRBV19 and J usage is TRBJ2-1; 9 bases are a match to TRBD2. Germline V gene data show CDR1 as LNHDA and CDR2 as SQIVND (reference sequence). The CDR3 covers 15 residues. V lost 1 base and J lost 9; bases outside the gene matches: 7. CDR3 in amino acids: CASSIGAGGKGEQFF. The CDR3 DNA reads as TGTGCCAGTAGTATAGGGGCGGGAGGGAAAGGTGAGCAGTTCTTC.

This clone was found a few times. The chain recombines TRBV7-9 with TRBJ1-2; the D is unclear. Trimming took off 5 bases at V and 0 bases at J, with 13 bases between the two ends. Germline V lookup: CDR1 SEHNR, CDR2 FQNEAQ (reference sequence). The CDR3 contains 15 residues. CDR3 sequence: CASSHTQKTNYGYTF. The CDR3 nucleotides read TGTGCCAGCAGCCACACACAGAAAACTAACTATGGCTACACCTTC.

V gene TRBV15 combines with J gene TRBJ2-6, with D possibly called TRBD1 or TRBD2 (6 bases each). The V end was cut by 3 bases, the J end by 4 bases, with 13 bases between. Germline V lookup: CDR1 LNHNV, CDR2 YYDKDF (reference sequence). This CDR3 region has 16 residues. The CDR3 nucleotides are TGTGCCACCAGCAGGACGGGGGCGGCGGGGGCCAACGTCCTGACTTTC. Its protein is CATSRTGAAGANVLTF.

V is TRBV6-5 and J is TRBJ1-2, with D possibly matching TRBD1 (5 bases). Germline V gene sequence: CDR1 MNHEY, CDR2 SVGAGI. The V and J ends lost 5 bases and 1 base respectively, with 11 bases between them. The CDR3 is made up of 14 amino acids. This CDR3 reads CASSNRGSNYGYTF. CDR3 nucleotide sequence: TGTGCCAGCAGTAACCGGGGCAGTAACTATGGCTACACCTTC.

This chain links TRBV7-2 with TRBJ2-7, with TRBD2 identical over 10 bases. Germline values: CDR1 SGHTA, CDR2 FQGNSA. The CDR3 contains 15 residues. J lost 3 bases, V lost 6 bases, and 8 bases had no gene match. The CDR3 here is CASRVTTSGVYEQYF. The DNA of the CDR3 is TGTGCCAGCAGGGTAACAACTAGCGGGGTCTACGAGCAGTACTTC.

This clone came up once. This chain uses TRBV5-1 with TRBJ2-2; TRBD1 agrees at 7 bases. The CDR3 loop spans 15 amino acids. From germline, CDR1 is SGHRS and CDR2 YFSETQ. V gave up 3 bases and J gave up 4 bases; unmatched junction bases: 6. The CDR3 sequence: CASSSRQGPTGELFF. The CDR3 coding sequence is TGCGCCAGCAGCTCAAGACAGGGCCCCACCGGGGAGCTGTTTTTT. Using reference TRBV5-1 and TRBJ2-2 for the parts outside the CDR3, the full variable domain is KAGVTQTPRYLIKTRGQQVTLSCSPISGHRSVSWYQQTPGQGLQFLFEYFSETQRNKGNFPGRFSGRQFSNSRSEMNVSTLELGDSALYLCASSSRQGPTGELFFGEGSRLTVL.

The rearrangement uses TRBV11-3 and TRBJ2-1, with D possibly matching TRBD1 (5 bases). Germline V CDR1 and CDR2: SGHNT, YENEEA. There are 12 residues in the CDR3. V was clipped by 3 bases and J by 10 bases, with 10 bases between them. CDR3 DNA sequence: TGTGCCAGCAGCTTCAGGGAAAAGGAGCAGTTCTTC. Translated, it gives CASSFREKEQFF.

This rearrangement joins TRBV29-1 to TRBJ2-5; 7 bases map to TRBD2. The CDR3 runs 12 residues. The V gene end was trimmed by 5 bases and the J gene end by 4 bases; junction bases not matched to a gene: 4. The germline V gene encodes CDR1 SQVTM and CDR2 ANQGSEA. DNA for the CDR3: TGCAGCGTTTGGGCTAGCGGAGAGACCCAGTACTTC. Its protein is CSVWASGETQYF. Filled out from reference TRBV29-1 and TRBJ2-5, the complete variable domain reads SAVISQKPSRDICQRGTSLTIQCQVDSQVTMMFWYRQQPGQSLTLIATANQGSEATYESGFVIDKFPISRPNLTFSTLTVSNMSPEDSSIYLCSVWASGETQYFGPGTRLLVL.

The chain employs TRBV10-2 and TRBJ2-1; 11 bases fit TRBD2. The CDR3 consists of 16 residues. Per germline, CDR1 WSHSY and CDR2 SAAADI. V lost 7 bases and J lost 7; bases outside the gene matches: 12. The CDR3 coding sequence is TGCGCCAGCATGCCACCTAGCGGGGGGCCGATGAATGAGCAGTTCTTC. It specifies CASMPPSGGPMNEQFF.

The V call is TRBV27, the J call TRBJ1-2; D ambiguous. CDR1 and CDR2 from the germline V gene are MNHEY and SMNVEV (reference sequence). The CDR3 runs 13 residues. V was trimmed by 3 bases and J by 8 bases, leaving 13 bases between them. This CDR3 is CASSFVAGGGYTF. In DNA form, the CDR3 reads TGTGCCAGCAGTTTCGTAGCGGGTGGAGGCTACACCTTC.

This sequence joins TRBV5-4 and TRBJ2-7, with D possibly called TRBD1 or TRBD2 (5 bases each). V was shortened by 0 bases and J by 5 bases, with 18 bases between the two germline ends. Germline V lookup: CDR1 SGHNT, CDR2 YYREEE (reference sequence). CDR3 length equals 16 residues. CDR3 sequence reads: CASSLAMGEEGDEQYF. The DNA for the CDR3 is TGTGCCAGCAGCTTGGCGATGGGGGAAGAAGGAGACGAGCAGTACTTC.

The chain recombines TRBV5-1 with TRBJ1-2; 8 bases are shared with TRBD1. The trim removed 3 bases at V and 5 bases at J, leaving 3 bases unmatched. From germline, CDR1 is SGHRS and CDR2 YFSETQ. This CDR3 comprises 13 residues. The CDR3 spells CASSWTGQYGYTF. CDR3 nucleotides: TGCGCCAGCAGCTGGACAGGGCAATATGGCTACACCTTC.

The sample holds a few counts of this clone. The chain joins TRBV2 to TRBJ1-2; TRBD1 agrees at 8 bases. The V gene end was trimmed by 6 bases and the J gene end by 1 base; junction bases not matched to a gene: 4. CDR3 length: 14 residues. Germline CDR1 and CDR2: SNHLY and FYNNEI. CDR3 region: CASSIGQGNYGYTF. In DNA form, the CDR3 reads TGTGCCAGCAGCATCGGACAGGGTAACTATGGCTACACCTTC.

The V call is TRBV19, the J call TRBJ1-4; D not certain. The germline V and J ends were trimmed by 5 bases and 4 bases, with 23 bases remaining between them. From germline, CDR1 is LNHDA and CDR2 SQIVND (reference sequence). The CDR3 length is 18 residues. This CDR3 is CASSLEAGSVGLNEKLFF. For the CDR3, the DNA is TGTGCCAGTAGTCTGGAGGCGGGCTCGGTGGGTCTTAATGAAAAACTGTTTTTT.

This clone was counted only a few times. The chain combines TRBV7-7 with TRBJ2-5, with a possible D match to TRBD1 (5 bases). The CDR3 is made up of 15 amino acids. The germline V gene encodes CDR1 SSHAT and CDR2 FNYEAQ (reference sequence). Trimming stripped 5 bases from V and 0 bases from J, with 13 bases between. CDR3 sequence: CASSARPGYQETQYF. The CDR3 DNA reads TGTGCCAGCAGCGCCCGACCAGGGTACCAAGAGACCCAGTACTTC.

V usage is TRBV30 and J usage is TRBJ1-2; possible D gene TRBD1, 5 bases. The CDR3 loop spans 12 amino acids. Germline V gives CDR1 GTSNPN, CDR2 SVGIG (reference sequence). Trimming stripped 5 bases from V and 8 bases from J, with 15 bases between. The CDR3, as DNA: TGTGCCTGGGCCCAGGGTTTTGGAGGCTACACCTTC. This sequence encodes CAWAQGFGGYTF.

V gene TRBV4-1 combines with J gene TRBJ2-5; 7 bases line up with TRBD1. This CDR3 contains 16 residues. Germline V gene sequence: CDR1 MGHRA, CDR2 YSYEKL. Trimming at V came to 0 bases and at J to 1 base, leaving 5 bases not matched to a gene. CDR3 nucleotides: TGCGCCAGCAGCCAAGATATAGGGACAGCCCAAGAGACCCAGTACTTC. Translated: CASSQDIGTAQETQYF.